A selection of T cell receptor beta chains follows, all from one sample in a study of cytomegalovirus exposure and HLA in healthy donors. Clones were sequenced by immunoSEQ multiplex PCR, and TCRdb holds only the in-frame ones, with some missing. Altogether 95,000 to 100,000 clones are present, around two thirds being singletons, with the ten largest covering around 2%. The sequencing input was PBMCs. The receptors were sampled from a male donor in good health and CMV-seronegative. Both conserved end residues are part of each CDR3. Each record gives: CDR3 protein, V gene, J gene, D gene. The D gene is left open where the match is weak.

CASSLTRGAEAFF	TRBV7-2	TRBJ1-1	-
CASSLGFRGSYEQYF	TRBV7-3	TRBJ2-7	-
CASGVTSGGLKEQYF	TRBV25-1	TRBJ2-5	TRBD1
CASRLTTGNTIYF	TRBV6-5	TRBJ1-3	-
CATHLYTGELFF	TRBV6-1	TRBJ2-2	-
CASSWTGGYGYTF	TRBV6-5	TRBJ1-2	TRBD1
CATHPGTGPYEQYF	TRBV19	TRBJ2-7	TRBD1
CASSTNRGRGETQYF	TRBV6-5	TRBJ2-5	TRBD1
CASSIRQALTYEQYF	TRBV19	TRBJ2-7	-
CASGFKGDSNQPQHF	TRBV19	TRBJ1-5	-
CASSLTAENEQYF	TRBV9	TRBJ2-7	-
CASSWTGVSYEQYF	TRBV28	TRBJ2-7	TRBD1
CASERDRGGVEQFF	TRBV7-2	TRBJ2-1	TRBD2
CAWSGNTGGTEAFF	TRBV30	TRBJ1-1	TRBD1
CASSLRNTGELFF	TRBV5-1	TRBJ2-2	-
CAISDSSGKIYEQYF	TRBV10-3	TRBJ2-7	TRBD2
CASSLGSQTGELFF	TRBV19	TRBJ2-2	-
CASSERTSGRRSYNEQFF	TRBV27	TRBJ2-1	TRBD2
CASRLSIAGTYEQYF	TRBV19	TRBJ2-7	TRBD2
CASSRGASLHTEAFF	TRBV5-6	TRBJ1-1	-
CASSESPGQGHYEQYF	TRBV10-2	TRBJ2-7	TRBD1
CASSLGTGATYEQYF	TRBV7-6	TRBJ2-7	TRBD1
CAIQLAGTNEQFF	TRBV10-3	TRBJ2-1	TRBD2
CASASSRSYEQYF	TRBV6-5	TRBJ2-7	-
CASRLFQGRGEQYF	TRBV6-5	TRBJ2-7	-
CASSAVAVNTEAFF	TRBV6-6	TRBJ1-1	-
CASSYGRGLGTEAFF	TRBV6-5	TRBJ1-1	-
CASRLQVSYEQYF	TRBV19	TRBJ2-7	-
CASRGQASGRYEQYF	TRBV4-2	TRBJ2-7	-
CASSYSCLAGVTDTQYF	TRBV6-7	TRBJ2-3	TRBD2
CASSLNPKSRETQYF	TRBV28	TRBJ2-5	-
CASSETTGYEQYF	TRBV6-1	TRBJ2-7	TRBD1
CASDTGRTEAFF	TRBV28	TRBJ1-1	-
CASSEAPDRGLAGYSYEQYF	TRBV2	TRBJ2-7	TRBD2
CAWSDVGKTDTQYF	TRBV30	TRBJ2-3	-
CASRPDRVSGNTIYF	TRBV7-9	TRBJ1-3	TRBD1
CASSQGQGPGNTIYF	TRBV4-1	TRBJ1-3	TRBD1
CASLGRGNEQFF	TRBV10-3	TRBJ2-1	-
CAIRRTGEANEKLFF	TRBV10-3	TRBJ1-4	TRBD1